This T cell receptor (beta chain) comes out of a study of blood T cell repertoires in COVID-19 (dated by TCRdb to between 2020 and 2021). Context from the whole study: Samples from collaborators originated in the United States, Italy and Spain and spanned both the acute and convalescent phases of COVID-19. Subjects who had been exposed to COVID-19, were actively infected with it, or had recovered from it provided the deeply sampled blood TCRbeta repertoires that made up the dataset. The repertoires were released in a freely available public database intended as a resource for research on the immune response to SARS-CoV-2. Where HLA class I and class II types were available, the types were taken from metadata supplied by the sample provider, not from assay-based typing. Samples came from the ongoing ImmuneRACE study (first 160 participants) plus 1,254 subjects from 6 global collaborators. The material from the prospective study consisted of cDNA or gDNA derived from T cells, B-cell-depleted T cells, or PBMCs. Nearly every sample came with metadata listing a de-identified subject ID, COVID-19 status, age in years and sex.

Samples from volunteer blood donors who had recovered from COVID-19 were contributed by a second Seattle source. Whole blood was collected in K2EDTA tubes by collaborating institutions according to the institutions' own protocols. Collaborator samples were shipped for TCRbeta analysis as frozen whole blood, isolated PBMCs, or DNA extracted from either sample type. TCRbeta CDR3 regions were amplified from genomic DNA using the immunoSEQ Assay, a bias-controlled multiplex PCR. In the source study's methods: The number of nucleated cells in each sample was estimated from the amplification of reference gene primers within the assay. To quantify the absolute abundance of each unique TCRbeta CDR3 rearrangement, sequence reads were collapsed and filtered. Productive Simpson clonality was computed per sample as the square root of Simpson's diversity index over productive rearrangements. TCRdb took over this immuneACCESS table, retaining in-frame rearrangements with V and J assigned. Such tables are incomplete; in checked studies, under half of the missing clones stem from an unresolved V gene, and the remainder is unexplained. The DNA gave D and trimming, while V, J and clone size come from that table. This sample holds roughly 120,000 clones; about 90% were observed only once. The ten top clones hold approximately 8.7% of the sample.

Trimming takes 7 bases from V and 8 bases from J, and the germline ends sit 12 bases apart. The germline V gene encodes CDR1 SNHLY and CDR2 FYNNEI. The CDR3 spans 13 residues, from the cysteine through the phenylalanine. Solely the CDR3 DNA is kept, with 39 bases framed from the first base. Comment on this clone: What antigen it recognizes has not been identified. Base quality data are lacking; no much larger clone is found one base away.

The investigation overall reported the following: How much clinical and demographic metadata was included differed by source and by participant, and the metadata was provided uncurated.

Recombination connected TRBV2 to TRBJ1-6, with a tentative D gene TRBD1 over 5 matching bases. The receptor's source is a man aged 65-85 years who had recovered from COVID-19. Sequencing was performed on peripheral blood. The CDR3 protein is CASIDRDYSPLHF. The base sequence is TGTGCCAGCATAGATAGGGACTATTCACCCCTCCACTTT.